The source of this T cell receptor beta chain is a study of T cell responses to AZD1222 COVID-19 vaccine. Produced via immunoSEQ multiplex PCR; TCRdb's table is partial and in-frame only. The sample comprises 140,000 to 150,000 clones, about 90% of which are singletons, and roughly 5.6% rests with the top ten. V was shortened by 5 bases and J by 4 bases, with 15 bases between the two germline ends. Per germline, CDR1 SGHTA and CDR2 FQGNSA. This CDR3 is built from 15 residues. Study conclusions and caveats: Variant regions that are unmutated are reportedly the target of nearly half of spike-specific TCRs. A rise in Spike-specific TCR breadth and depth followed two AZD1222 doses.

A remark on this clone: As yet, its antigen is unknown.

This TCR derives from an adult in good health. The V and J genes are TRBV7-2 and TRBJ1-3; no firm D call. The sequencing used peripheral blood, collected on day 0 of AZD1222 vaccination. CDR3 nucleotide sequence: TGTGCCAGCAGCCCCTCGGTGGCGAGAGGAAACACCATATATTTT. Translated, it gives CASSPSVARGNTIYF. Supplemented by reference TRBV7-2 and TRBJ1-3, the full variable domain reads GAGVSQSPSNKVTEKGKDVELRCDPISGHTALYWYRQSLGQGLEFLIYFQGNSAPDKSGLPSDRFSAERTGGSVSTLTIQRTQQEDSAVYLCASSPSVARGNTIYFGEGSWLTVV.